These T cell receptor beta chains were read from a single sample in a study. TCRdb analysed the 5' RACE reads with MiXCR anew, one entry per CDR3 protein. The table records over 50,000 distinct CDR3 sequences, approximately 29% of them present only once. Sequencing was carried out using tumor-infiltrating naive CD4+ T cells sorted from the breast tumor. These receptors were collected from a female donor with breast cancer. Both conserved end residues are part of each CDR3. The order of the fields is V gene, clone size, J gene, D gene, CDR3 DNA, CDR3 protein. D genes are given only for firm matches. Rows give clone size only sometimes, using once, few, many, or a class for an expanded clone.

TRBV7-3,few,TRBJ2-7,NA,TGTGCCAGCAGCTTATCTCTAGTCGTTGGTTACGAGCAGTACTTC,CASSLSLVVGYEQYF
TRBV5-6,few,TRBJ2-1,NA,TGTGCCAGCAGGAAGAGCGATGAGCAGTTCTTC,CASRKSDEQFF
TRBV7-9,many,TRBJ2-3,NA,TGTGCCAGCAGCTCCACTATTAATACGCAGTATTTT,CASSSTINTQYF
TRBV5-1,few,TRBJ1-1,NA,TGCGCCAGCAGCTCATTGGGACGGGTGAACACTGAAGCTTTCTTT,CASSSLGRVNTEAFF
TRBV5-1,NA,TRBJ2-7,NA,TGCGCCAGCAGCTTTCGGAGGGACTACGAGCAGTACTTC,CASSFRRDYEQYF
TRBV15,few,TRBJ2-7,NA,TGTGCCACCAGCAGAGCCTCGGGAGAGGGGCAGTACTTC,CATSRASGEGQYF
TRBV3-1,NA,TRBJ2-1,TRBD2,TGTGCCAGCAGCCAAGGCGGGAGTGGGGGGTATGAGCAGTTCTTC,CASSQGGSGGYEQFF
TRBV5-1,NA,TRBJ2-2,NA,TGCGCCAGCAGCTTGACGGGGACGAACACCGGGGAGCTGTTTTTT,CASSLTGTNTGELFF
TRBV7-2,NA,TRBJ1-2,NA,TGTGCCAGCAGCTTAGAACCAGGGAGGCTCAGCTACACCTTC,CASSLEPGRLSYTF
TRBV6-1,few,TRBJ1-2,NA,TGTGCCAGCAGTGAAGAGGTCAGGGGTTACTATGGCTACACCTTC,CASSEEVRGYYGYTF